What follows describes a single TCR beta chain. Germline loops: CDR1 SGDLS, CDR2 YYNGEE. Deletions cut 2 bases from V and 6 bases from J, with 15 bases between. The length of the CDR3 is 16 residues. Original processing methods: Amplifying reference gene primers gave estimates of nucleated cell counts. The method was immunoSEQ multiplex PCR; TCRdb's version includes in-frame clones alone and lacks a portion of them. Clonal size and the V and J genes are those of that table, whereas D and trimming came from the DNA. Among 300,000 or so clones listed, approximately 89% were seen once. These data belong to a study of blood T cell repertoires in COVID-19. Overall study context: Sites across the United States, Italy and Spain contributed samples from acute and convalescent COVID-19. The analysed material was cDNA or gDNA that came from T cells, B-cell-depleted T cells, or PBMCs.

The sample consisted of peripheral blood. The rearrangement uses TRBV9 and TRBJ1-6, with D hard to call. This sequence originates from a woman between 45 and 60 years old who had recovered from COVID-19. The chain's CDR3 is CASSVRTYSSNSPLHF. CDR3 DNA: TGTGCCAGCAGCGTCAGGACTTACTCTTCTAATTCACCCCTCCACTTT. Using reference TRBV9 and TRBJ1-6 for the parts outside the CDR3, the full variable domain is DSGVTQTPKHLITATGQRVTLRCSPRSGDLSVYWYQQSLDQGLQFLIQYYNGEERAKGNILERFSAQQFPDLHSELNLSSLELGDSALYFCASSVRTYSSNSPLHFGNGTRLTVT.